This TCR beta chain was recovered during a study of CD8 T cells in Susac syndrome. The overall study: Within the sequenced Susac syndrome patient group, over 5 exhibited active disease and about eight were in remission. Whole-study results and caveats: Where Susac syndrome CD4+ T cell repertoires were concerned, no clonal expansion was evident.

With regard to this clonotype: The antigen is undetermined.

Susac syndrome patients met recently defined diagnostic criteria for definite or probable disease. The CDR3 runs 18 residues. Germline V gene data show CDR1 as SEHNR and CDR2 as FQNEAQ (reference sequence). Trimming pared 0 bases from V and 3 bases from J, leaving 21 bases between. An input of roughly 0.5 to 1 ug of RNA was subjected to reverse transcription using random hexamers. Across 54 Vbeta and 13 Jbeta, TCR beta CDR3 was amplified with immunoSEQ multiplex PCR. TCRdb used MiXCR to reprocess the immunoSEQ multiplex PCR reads, holding one entry per CDR3 protein. In the table there are around 110,000 distinct CDR3 sequences, nearly 96% of which are singletons.

The clonotype originates from a human donor with Susac syndrome. Sequencing was done on a sample of CD4+ T cells from PBMCs. The chain employs TRBV7-9 and TRBJ2-7; D possibly uses TRBD1 or TRBD2 (5 bases each). Here the CDR3 DNA reads TGTGCCAGCAGCTTAGCGTCGGGTTATACATTGAGGGGCTACGAGCAGTACTTC. Translation gives CASSLASGYTLRGYEQYF.